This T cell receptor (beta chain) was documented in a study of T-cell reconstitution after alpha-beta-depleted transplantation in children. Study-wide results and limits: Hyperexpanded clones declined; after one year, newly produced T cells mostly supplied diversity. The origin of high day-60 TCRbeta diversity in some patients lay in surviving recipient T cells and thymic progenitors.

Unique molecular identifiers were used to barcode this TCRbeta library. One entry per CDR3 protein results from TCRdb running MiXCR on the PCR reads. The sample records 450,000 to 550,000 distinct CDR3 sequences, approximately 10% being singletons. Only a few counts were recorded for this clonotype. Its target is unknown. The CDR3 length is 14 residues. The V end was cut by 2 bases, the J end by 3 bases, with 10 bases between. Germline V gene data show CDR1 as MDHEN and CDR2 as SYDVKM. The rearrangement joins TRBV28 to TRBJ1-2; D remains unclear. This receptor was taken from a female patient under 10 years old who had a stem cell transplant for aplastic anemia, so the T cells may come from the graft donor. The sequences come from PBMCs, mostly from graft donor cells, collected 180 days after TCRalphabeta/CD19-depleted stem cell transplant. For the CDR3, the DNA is TGTGCCAGCAGTTTACCAGGTTTGCACTATGGCTACACCTTC. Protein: CASSLPGLHYGYTF.